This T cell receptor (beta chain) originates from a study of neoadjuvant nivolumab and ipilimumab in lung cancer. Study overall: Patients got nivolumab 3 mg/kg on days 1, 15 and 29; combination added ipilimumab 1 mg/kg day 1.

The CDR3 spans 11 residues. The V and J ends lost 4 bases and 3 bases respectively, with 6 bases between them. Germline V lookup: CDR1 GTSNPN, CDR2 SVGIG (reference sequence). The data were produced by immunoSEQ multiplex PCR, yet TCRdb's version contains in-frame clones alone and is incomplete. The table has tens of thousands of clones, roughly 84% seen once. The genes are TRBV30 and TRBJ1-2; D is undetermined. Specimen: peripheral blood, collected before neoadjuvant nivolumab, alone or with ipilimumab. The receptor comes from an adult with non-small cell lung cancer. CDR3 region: CAWKKDYGYTF. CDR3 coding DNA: TGTGCCTGGAAGAAAGACTATGGCTACACCTTC. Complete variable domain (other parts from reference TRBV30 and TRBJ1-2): SQTIHQWPATLVQPVGSPLSLECTVEGTSNPNLYWYRQAAGRGLQLLFYSVGIGQISSEVPQNLSASRPQDRQFILSSKKLLLSDSGFYLCAWKKDYGYTFGSGTRLTVV.